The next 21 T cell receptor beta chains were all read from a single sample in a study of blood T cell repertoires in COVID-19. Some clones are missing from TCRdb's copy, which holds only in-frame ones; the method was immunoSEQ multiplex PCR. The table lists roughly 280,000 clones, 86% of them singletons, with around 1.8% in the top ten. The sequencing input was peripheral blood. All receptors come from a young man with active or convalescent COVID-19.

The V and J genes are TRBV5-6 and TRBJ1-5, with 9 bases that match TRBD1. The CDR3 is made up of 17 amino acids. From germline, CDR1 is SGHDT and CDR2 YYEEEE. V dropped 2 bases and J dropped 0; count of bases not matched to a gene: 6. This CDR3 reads CASSFRTGEHSNQPQHF. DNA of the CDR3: TGTGCCAGCAGCTTTCGGACAGGGGAGCATAGCAATCAGCCCCAGCATTTT.

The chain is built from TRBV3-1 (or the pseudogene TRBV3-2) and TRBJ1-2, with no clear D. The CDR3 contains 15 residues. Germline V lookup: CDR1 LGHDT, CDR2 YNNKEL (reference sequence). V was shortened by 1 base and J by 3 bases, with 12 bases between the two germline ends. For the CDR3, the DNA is TGTGCCAGCAGCCAAGGAGGGAATCGGGACTATGGCTACACCTTC. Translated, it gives CASSQGGNRDYGYTF.

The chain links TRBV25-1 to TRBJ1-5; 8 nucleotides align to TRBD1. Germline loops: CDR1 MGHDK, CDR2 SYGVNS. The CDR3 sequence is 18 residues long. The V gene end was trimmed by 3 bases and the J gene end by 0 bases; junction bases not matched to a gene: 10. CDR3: CASSDSGQGSDSNQPQHF. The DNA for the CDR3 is TGTGCCAGCAGTGATTCCGGACAGGGTTCGGATAGCAATCAGCCCCAGCATTTT.

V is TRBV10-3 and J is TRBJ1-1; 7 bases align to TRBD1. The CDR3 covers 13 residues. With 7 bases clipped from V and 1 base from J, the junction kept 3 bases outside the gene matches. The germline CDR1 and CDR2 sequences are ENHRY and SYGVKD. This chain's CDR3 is CAITGQANTEAFF. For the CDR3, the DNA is TGTGCCATCACCGGACAGGCGAACACTGAAGCTTTCTTT.

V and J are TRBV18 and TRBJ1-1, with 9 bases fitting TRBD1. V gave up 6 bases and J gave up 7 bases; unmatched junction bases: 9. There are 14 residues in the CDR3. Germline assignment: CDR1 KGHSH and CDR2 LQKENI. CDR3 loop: CASSQQGAGGEAFF. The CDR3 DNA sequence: TGTGCCAGCTCTCAACAGGGGGCAGGCGGTGAAGCTTTCTTT.

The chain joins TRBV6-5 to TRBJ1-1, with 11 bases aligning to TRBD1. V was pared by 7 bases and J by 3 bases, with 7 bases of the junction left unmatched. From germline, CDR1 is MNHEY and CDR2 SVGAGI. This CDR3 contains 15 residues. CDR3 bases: TGTGCCAGCAAGGTGGACAGGGGGCTTTACACTGAAGCTTTCTTT. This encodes CASKVDRGLYTEAFF.

The CDR3 sequence: CASSIENGGRDTQYF. As DNA, the CDR3 is TGTGCCAGTAGTATAGAGAACGGGGGGCGGGATACGCAGTATTTT. The chain carries TRBV19 and TRBJ2-3; the D gene is possibly TRBD2 (7 bases). The CDR3 is made up of 15 amino acids. The germline gives CDR1 LNHDA, CDR2 SQIVND (reference sequence). The V and J ends lost 0 bases and 6 bases respectively, with 13 bases between them.

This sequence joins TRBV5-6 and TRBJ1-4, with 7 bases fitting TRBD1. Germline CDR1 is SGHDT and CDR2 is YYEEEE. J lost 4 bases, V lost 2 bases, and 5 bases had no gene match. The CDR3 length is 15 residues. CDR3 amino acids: CASSLKTGFNEKLFF. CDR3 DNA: TGTGCCAGCAGCTTAAAGACAGGGTTTAATGAAAAACTGTTTTTT.

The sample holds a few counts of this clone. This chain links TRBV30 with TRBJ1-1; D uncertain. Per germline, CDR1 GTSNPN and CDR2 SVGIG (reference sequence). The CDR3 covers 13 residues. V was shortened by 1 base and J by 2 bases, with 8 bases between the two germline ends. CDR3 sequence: CAWSAYLNTEAFF. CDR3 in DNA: TGTGCCTGGAGTGCCTACCTCAACACTGAAGCTTTCTTT.

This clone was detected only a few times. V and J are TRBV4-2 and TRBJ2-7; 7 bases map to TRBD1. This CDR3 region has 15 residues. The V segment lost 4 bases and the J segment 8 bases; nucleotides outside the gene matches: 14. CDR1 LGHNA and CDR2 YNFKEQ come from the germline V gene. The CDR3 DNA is TGTGCCAGCAGCCCCTCGGGACAGATGTATACGAAGCAGTACTTC. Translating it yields CASSPSGQMYTKQYF.

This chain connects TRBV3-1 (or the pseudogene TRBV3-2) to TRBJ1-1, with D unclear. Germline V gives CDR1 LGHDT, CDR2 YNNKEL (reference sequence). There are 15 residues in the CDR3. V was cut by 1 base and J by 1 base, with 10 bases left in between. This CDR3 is CASSQVSRENTEAFF. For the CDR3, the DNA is TGTGCCAGCAGCCAAGTCTCCCGGGAGAACACTGAAGCTTTCTTT.

CDR3 nucleotides: TGTGCCAGCACCGGGACAGGGGACGATACGCAGTATTTT. The encoded protein is CASTGTGDDTQYF. This chain links TRBV6-5 with TRBJ2-3; 10 bases match TRBD1. CDR1 and CDR2 (germline): MNHEY, SVGAGI. V was clipped by 7 bases and J by 6 bases; unmatched bases: 4. The CDR3 is 13 amino acids.

The CDR3 DNA reads as TGTGCCAGCAAAGGGGACAGCAATTCACCCCTCCACTTT. Protein sequence: CASKGDSNSPLHF. The chain links TRBV6-5 to TRBJ1-6; TRBD1 matches 7 bases. The CDR3 spans 13 residues. The ends lost 7 bases at V and 7 bases at J; junction bases unmatched: 4. Looked up from germline, CDR1 is MNHEY and CDR2 is SVGAGI.

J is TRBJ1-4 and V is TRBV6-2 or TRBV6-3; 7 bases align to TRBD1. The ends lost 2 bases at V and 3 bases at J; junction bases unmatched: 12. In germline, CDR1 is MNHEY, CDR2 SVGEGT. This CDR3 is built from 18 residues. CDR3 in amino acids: CASSYDTRKGTANEKLFF. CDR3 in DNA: TGTGCCAGCAGTTACGACACTCGGAAAGGGACAGCTAATGAAAAACTGTTTTTT.

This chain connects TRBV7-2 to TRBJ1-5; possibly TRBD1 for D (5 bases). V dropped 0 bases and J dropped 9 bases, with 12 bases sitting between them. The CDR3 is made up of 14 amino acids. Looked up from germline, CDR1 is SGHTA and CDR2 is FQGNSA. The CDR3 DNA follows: TGTGCCAGCAGCTTAGCGTTCACAGGATGGCCCCAGCATTTT. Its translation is CASSLAFTGWPQHF.

As DNA, the CDR3 is TGCAGTGCGGGAGTACATTCAGCTTTCTTT. Amino acids: CSAGVHSAFF. This chain joins TRBV20-1 and TRBJ1-1, with D unclear. The V gene lost 6 bases and the J gene lost 10 bases, with 12 bases spanning the gap. The CDR3 is made up of 10 amino acids. CDR1 and CDR2 (germline): DFQATT, SNEGSKA (reference sequence).

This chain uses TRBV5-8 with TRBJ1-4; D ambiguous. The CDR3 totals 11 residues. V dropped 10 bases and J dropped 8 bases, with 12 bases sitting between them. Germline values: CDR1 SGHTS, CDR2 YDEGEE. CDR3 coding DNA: TGTGCCCCTTATAGCTGGGAAAAACTGTTTTTT. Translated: CAPYSWEKLFF.

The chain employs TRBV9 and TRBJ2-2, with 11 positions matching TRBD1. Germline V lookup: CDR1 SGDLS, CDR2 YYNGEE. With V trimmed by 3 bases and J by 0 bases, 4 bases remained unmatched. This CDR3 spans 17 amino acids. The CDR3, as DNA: TGTGCCAGCAGCGCCAGGACAGGGGGCGCGAACACCGGGGAGCTGTTTTTT. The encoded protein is CASSARTGGANTGELFF.

The CDR3 sequence is CASSAATGDRQYF. CDR3 nucleotide sequence: TGTGCCAGCAGCGCGGCGACAGGGGATCGACAGTACTTC. The J gene is TRBJ2-5, the V gene TRBV5-6, with TRBD1 identical over 8 bases. The CDR3 is 13 residues long. After removal of 4 bases from V and 11 bases from J, the junction contained 10 bases not matched to a gene. Germline V CDR1 and CDR2: SGHDT, YYEEEE.

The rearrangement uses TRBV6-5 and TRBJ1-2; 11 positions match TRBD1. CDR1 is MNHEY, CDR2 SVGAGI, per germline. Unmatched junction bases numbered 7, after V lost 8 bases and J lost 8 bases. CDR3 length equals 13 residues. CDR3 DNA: TGTGCCAGCGTAGGACAGGGGGCGCGGGGCTACACCTTC. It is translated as CASVGQGARGYTF.

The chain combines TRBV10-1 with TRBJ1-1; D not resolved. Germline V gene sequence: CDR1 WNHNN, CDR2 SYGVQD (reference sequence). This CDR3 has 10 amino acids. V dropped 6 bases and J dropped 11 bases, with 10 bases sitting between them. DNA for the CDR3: TGCGCCAGCAGGCAGGATGGGGCTTTCTTT. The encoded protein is CASRQDGAFF.